Below, one T cell receptor beta chain is given with its context. Its antigen is as yet unknown. This sample is drawn from a study of cytomegalovirus exposure and HLA in healthy donors. Study outcomes and limitations: Relative to equally common others, HLA-associated TCR beta chains showed greater clonal expansion in a later analysis. Later analysis suggested most CMV-associated TCR beta chains were HLA-restricted.

The PCR made use of 60 Vbeta and 13 Jbeta primers. In the original analysis: Unique TCR beta chains totaled some 80 million in a later count, with roughly 12 million of them shared. Measured with immunoSEQ multiplex PCR; TCRdb has only the in-frame clones, and not every one. Clone size and V and J calls were adopted from that table, with D and trimming inferred from the DNA. The sample consists of approximately 120,000 clones, over 65% of them appearing once. The sample was PBMCs. This TCR came from a man between 18 and 35 years old in good health and CMV-seropositive.

The CDR3 sequence: CASSIELRATSNQPQHF. The CDR3 bases are TGTGCCAGTAGTATAGAGTTGAGGGCTACTAGCAATCAGCCCCAGCATTTT. The chain employs TRBV19 and TRBJ1-5; unclear D gene. Trimming left V 0 bases short and J 0 bases short, with 12 bases between. Germline CDR1 is LNHDA and CDR2 is SQIVND (reference sequence). This CDR3 contains 17 residues.